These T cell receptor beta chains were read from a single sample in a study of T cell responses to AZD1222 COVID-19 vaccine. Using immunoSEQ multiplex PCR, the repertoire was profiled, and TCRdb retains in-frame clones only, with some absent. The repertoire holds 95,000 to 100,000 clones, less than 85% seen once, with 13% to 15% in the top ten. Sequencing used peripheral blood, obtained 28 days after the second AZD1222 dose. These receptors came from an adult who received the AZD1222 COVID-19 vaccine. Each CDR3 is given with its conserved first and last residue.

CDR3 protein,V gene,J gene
CARVDRGRTGELFF,TRBV6-5,TRBJ2-2
CASSIRTGLHW,TRBV21-1,TRBJ2-7
CASSTDRASNEQFF,TRBV6-5,TRBJ2-1
CASSQLAGGPYEQYF,TRBV4-1,TRBJ2-7
CASSLGGYREAGYTF,TRBV5-4,TRBJ1-2
CASSRRQGAGIETQYF,TRBV27,TRBJ2-5
CASSFSAGPGVGRIYGYTF,TRBV7-3,TRBJ1-2
CASSSDYSNEQFF,TRBV7-3,TRBJ2-1
CATNPAGGASGVYEQYF,TRBV5-4,TRBJ2-7
CASSLGGPYTGELFF,TRBV27,TRBJ2-2
CASSQDRGVPYEQYF,TRBV4-2,TRBJ2-7
CASSGTTNTGELFF,TRBV5-4,TRBJ2-2
CASSTGGQVQNTQYF,TRBV5-4,TRBJ2-3
CATSRQGDSPLHF,TRBV15,TRBJ1-6
CASSWSDQRGGNEQFF,TRBV27,TRBJ2-1
CASSQDGIAVSSTDTQYF,TRBV4-3,TRBJ2-3
CASRLTALSTDTQYF,TRBV27,TRBJ2-3